This T cell receptor (beta chain) derives from a study of cytomegalovirus exposure and HLA in healthy donors. Whole-study findings and limits: Clonal expansion, a later analysis showed, was greater in HLA-associated TCR beta chains than in equally common others. Later analysis demonstrated an association between a missense DCLRE1C variant and TCR beta V- and J-gene trimming. A later analysis found common viral pathogens apparently linked to several of the most significant clusters. Rare TCR sequences predominated, though certain public TCRs were found in many donors.

This clone showed up just a few times. Its antigen is undetermined. In the PCR, 60 Vbeta and 13 Jbeta primers were used. TCRdb keeps only in-frame clones here, not all; method: immunoSEQ multiplex PCR. This repertoire shows 130,000 or so clones, 75% to 85% found once; its top ten account for roughly 8%. What was sequenced was PBMCs. The receptor comes from a woman in her forties or fifties in good health and CMV-seropositive.

CDR3 DNA sequence: TGTGCCTGGAGCTGGGGGACTAGCCCGTTCTTC. Residues: CAWSWGTSPFF. The chain joins TRBV30 to TRBJ2-1; 9 positions match TRBD2. Germline trimming cut 3 bases from V and 15 bases from J; bases unmatched to any gene: 6. The length of the CDR3 is 11 residues. CDR1 is GTSNPN, CDR2 SVGIG, per germline (reference sequence). The entire variable domain, with the rest obtained from reference TRBV30 and TRBJ2-1, is as follows: SQTIHQWPATLVQPVGSPLSLECTVEGTSNPNLYWYRQAAGRGLQLLFYSVGIGQISSEVPQNLSASRPQDRQFILSSKKLLLSDSGFYLCAWSWGTSPFFGPGTRLTVL.